Reported below is one T cell receptor beta chain. This specimen comes from a study of blood T cell repertoires in COVID-19. Only in-frame clones appear in the TCRdb table, and some are missing; sequencing was by immunoSEQ multiplex PCR. The profile shows about 140,000 clones, roughly 80% of them singletons. The CDR3 is 14 residues long. CDR1 is MGHDK and CDR2 is SYGVNS in the germline V gene. V gave up 2 bases and J gave up 8 bases, with 12 bases separating them. The clonotype comes from a man in his 70s who had recovered from COVID-19. The chain combines TRBV25-1 with TRBJ1-4; no clear D gene. Sequencing was carried out using peripheral blood. The CDR3 reads CASSENGWEEKLFF. The CDR3 DNA reads as TGTGCCAGCAGTGAAAATGGCTGGGAGGAAAAACTGTTTTTT.